Each of the 26 T cell receptor beta chains below was sequenced from the same sample in a study of cytomegalovirus exposure and HLA in healthy donors (dated by TCRdb to the late 2010s). The method was the immunoSEQ multiplex PCR assay. A mixture of 60 forward primers for TCR Vbeta segments and 13 reverse primers for TCR Jbeta segments was used in the multiplex PCR. What TCRdb holds here is the immuneACCESS table cut down to in-frame rearrangements. Part of the clones is not present; checked against another copy, under half of the missing clones reflect an unresolved V gene, and the others are unexplained. This sample comprises about 140,000 clones, 65% to 70% of them detected only once. In total, the top ten clones hold about 10% of the sample. Source material: PBMCs. The source of these receptors is a man aged 25-45 years in good health and CMV-seropositive.

This clone was detected only a few times. The chain uses TRBV6-1 and TRBJ1-5; perhaps TRBD1 as D (5 bases). CDR3 length equals 14 residues. Germline loops: CDR1 MNHNS, CDR2 SASEGT. V was clipped by 4 bases and J by 0 bases, with 7 bases between them. CDR3 sequence: CASSGGHSNQPQHF. Here the CDR3 DNA reads TGTGCCAGCAGTGGCGGACATAGCAATCAGCCCCAGCATTTT.

This chain links TRBV5-1 with TRBJ2-7; D gene uncertain. V was cut by 0 bases and J by 3 bases, with 7 bases left in between. CDR1 SGHRS and CDR2 YFSETQ come from the germline V gene. The CDR3 contains 13 residues. CDR3 coding DNA: TGCGCCAGCAGCTTGGATGTCCTCTACGAGCAGTACTTC. Its translation is CASSLDVLYEQYF.

V usage is TRBV14 and J usage is TRBJ2-1, with D perhaps TRBD1 (6 bases). Trimming stripped 4 bases from V and 4 bases from J, with 17 bases between. Germline values: CDR1 SGHDN, CDR2 FVKESK. The CDR3 contains 16 residues. This chain's CDR3 is CASSPPGVAAYNEQFF. The CDR3 coding sequence is TGTGCCAGCAGCCCCCCAGGGGTAGCAGCTTACAATGAGCAGTTCTTC.

This chain links TRBV19 with TRBJ2-5; 11 bases agree with TRBD1. Germline-derived CDR1 and CDR2 are LNHDA and SQIVND (reference sequence). The trim removed 7 bases at V and 5 bases at J, leaving 9 bases unmatched. The CDR3 runs 15 residues. CDR3 DNA sequence: TGTGCCAGTACCCCCGGGACAGGGGGATTTGAGACCCAGTACTTC. Amino acid sequence: CASTPGTGGFETQYF.

The CDR3 region is CAIGHEENTEAFF. The CDR3 nucleotides read TGTGCCATCGGACATGAGGAAAACACTGAAGCTTTCTTT. The chain couples TRBV2 to TRBJ1-1; D perhaps matches TRBD1 (5 bases). Germline CDR1 SNHLY, CDR2 FYNNEI. The CDR3 consists of 13 residues. V lost 10 bases to trimming and J lost 2 bases, with 14 bases between them.

This chain connects TRBV19 to TRBJ2-7; TRBD1 agrees at 10 bases. CDR1 LNHDA and CDR2 SQIVND come from the germline V gene (reference sequence). The CDR3 is 12 amino acids. Trimming at V came to 10 bases and at J to 5 bases, leaving 5 bases not matched to a gene. This CDR3 reads CATQDRGNEQYF. In DNA, the CDR3 is TGTGCCACCCAGGACAGGGGGAACGAGCAGTACTTC.

The V call is TRBV30, the J call TRBJ1-4; a possible D gene is TRBD1 (5 bases). This CDR3 has 14 amino acids. Trimming left V 0 bases short and J 3 bases short, with 8 bases between. The germline gives CDR1 GTSNPN, CDR2 SVGIG (reference sequence). The CDR3 protein is CAWSVAGPNEKLFF. The DNA for the CDR3 is TGTGCCTGGAGTGTAGCGGGACCTAATGAAAAACTGTTTTTT.

This chain links TRBV4-1 with TRBJ2-6; D is unclear. From germline, CDR1 is MGHRA and CDR2 YSYEKL. This CDR3 spans 16 amino acids. V lost 0 bases, J lost 0 bases, and 6 bases lay in between. The CDR3 sequence: CASSQDPRSGANVLTF. CDR3 nucleotide sequence: TGCGCCAGCAGCCAAGATCCCCGCTCTGGGGCCAACGTCCTGACTTTC.

The chain is built from TRBV18 and TRBJ1-3, with D possibly being TRBD1 (5 bases). The CDR3 has 15 residues. Germline CDR1 KGHSH, CDR2 LQKENI. Trimming took 3 bases from V and 2 from J, leaving 11 bases between them. DNA for the CDR3: TGTGCCAGCTCACCTTCGCGACAGACTGGAAACACCATATATTTT. This sequence encodes CASSPSRQTGNTIYF.

The chain uses TRBV29-1 and TRBJ2-1; maybe TRBD1 (6 bases). Germline V gives CDR1 SQVTM, CDR2 ANQGSEA. CDR3 length equals 13 residues. V lost 7 bases and J lost 7, with 17 bases in between. The CDR3 sequence is CSARGRGYNEQFF. CDR3 nucleotides: TGCAGCGCCCGGGGCAGGGGATATAATGAGCAGTTCTTC.

This clone was detected a few times. V gene TRBV9 combines with J gene TRBJ2-7; D not resolved. Germline V gene sequence: CDR1 SGDLS, CDR2 YYNGEE. CDR3 size: 14 residues. V was cut by 0 bases and J by 2 bases, with 9 bases left in between. CDR3 bases: TGTGCCAGCAGCGTAGGTCACAGAGCCTACGAGCAGTACTTC. This gives the protein CASSVGHRAYEQYF.

This clone occurred a few times. The chain recombines TRBV30 with TRBJ1-2; weak D call: TRBD1 (6 bases). Germline lookup yields CDR1 GTSNPN and CDR2 SVGIG (reference sequence). V was cut by 5 bases and J by 2 bases, with 18 bases left in between. The CDR3 spans 15 residues. The CDR3 region is CAWYSFRTVNYGYTF. In DNA form, the CDR3 reads TGTGCCTGGTATAGCTTCCGGACAGTGAACTATGGCTACACCTTC.

The chain links TRBV5-1 to TRBJ2-7, with 7 nucleotides matching TRBD1. Trimming removed 4 bases from V and 3 bases from J; junction bases left unmatched: 4. Germline CDR1 is SGHRS and CDR2 is YFSETQ. This CDR3 is 13 amino acids long. The CDR3 DNA reads as TGCGCCAGCAGCCGGGACAGCAACTACGAGCAGTACTTC. As protein: CASSRDSNYEQYF.

V and J are TRBV7-8 and TRBJ2-5; a possible D gene is TRBD2 (7 bases). The V and J ends lost 2 bases and 4 bases respectively, with 26 bases between them. The CDR3 covers 19 residues. Germline CDR1 reads SGHVS; CDR2 reads FQNEAQ. CDR3 in amino acids: CASSLRGGWRSGDRETQYF. The CDR3 nucleotides are TGTGCCAGCAGCTTAAGGGGGGGATGGCGGTCGGGGGACCGAGAGACCCAGTACTTC.

This sequence joins TRBV6-1 and TRBJ1-4, with TRBD1 as a possible D gene (6 bases). The germline V gene has CDR1 MNHNS and CDR2 SASEGT. Trimming stripped 2 bases from V and 8 bases from J, with 18 bases between. This CDR3 has 16 residues. CDR3 sequence (DNA): TGTGCCAGCAGTGAACTTACAGGGACCAGTGAGGAAAAACTGTTTTTT. It yields the protein CASSELTGTSEEKLFF.

The genes are TRBV12-5 and TRBJ2-5, with D perhaps matching TRBD1 (5 bases). Trimming removed 4 bases at V and 2 bases at J, with 8 bases between. The CDR3 contains 13 residues. CDR1 is LGHNT and CDR2 is FRNRAP in the germline V gene. CDR3 nucleotide sequence: TGTGCTAGTGGTTCCAGGGTACAAGAGACCCAGTACTTC. Translating gives CASGSRVQETQYF.

J is TRBJ2-7 and V is TRBV21-1; the table's TRBD2 call for D was not verified on the DNA. TRBV21-1 is given as a pseudogene. The CDR3 contains 16 residues. CDR3 protein: CASSKARASELYEQYF. CDR3 DNA: TGTGCCAGCAGCAAAGCGCGTGCTAGCGAACTTTACGAGCAGTACTTC.

The chain employs TRBV7-9 and TRBJ2-1, with 8 bases lining up with TRBD2. After removal of 4 bases from V and 4 bases from J, the junction contained 6 bases not matched to a gene. Germline lookup yields CDR1 SEHNR and CDR2 FQNEAQ (reference sequence). This CDR3 has 15 amino acids. The CDR3 spells CASSSSGSGYNEQFF. The CDR3 nucleotides read TGTGCCAGCAGCTCAAGCGGGAGTGGTTACAATGAGCAGTTCTTC.

CDR3 DNA: TGCGCCAGCAAATGGTTACCACGGGAAAGAGACGAGCTAGCCAAAAACATTCAGTACTTC. This encodes CASKWLPRERDELAKNIQYF. J is TRBJ2-4 and V is TRBV10-1, with a tentative D call TRBD2 (5 bases). Germline V lookup: CDR1 WNHNN, CDR2 SYGVQD (reference sequence). This CDR3 spans 20 amino acids. Trimming removed 7 bases at V and 0 bases at J, with 28 bases between.

V gene TRBV5-1 combines with J gene TRBJ2-5; weak D call: TRBD2 (5 bases). From germline, CDR1 is SGHRS and CDR2 YFSETQ. The ends were cut back, 2 bases at V and 0 bases at J, with 8 bases in the middle. The CDR3 spans 14 residues. The CDR3 sequence is CASSFEGYQETQYF. CDR3 DNA sequence: TGCGCCAGCAGCTTCGAGGGTTACCAAGAGACCCAGTACTTC.

The chain carries TRBV27 and TRBJ2-2, with a tentative D call TRBD2 (6 bases). The CDR3 is made up of 15 amino acids. The V gene lost 4 bases and the J gene lost 5 bases, with 14 bases spanning the gap. Germline CDR1 MNHEY, CDR2 SMNVEV (reference sequence). CDR3 sequence reads: CASSSGGVGTGELFF. The CDR3 DNA reads TGTGCCAGCAGTTCGGGCGGGGTGGGGACCGGGGAGCTGTTTTTT.

The chain has TRBV6-5 and TRBJ2-7, with TRBD2 matching 9 bases. V lost 6 bases and J lost 6; bases outside the gene matches: 3. Germline values: CDR1 MNHEY, CDR2 SVGAGI. This CDR3 contains 12 residues. For the CDR3, the DNA is TGTGCCAGCAGGGGACTAGCAGGCGAGCAGTACTTC. Translated, it gives CASRGLAGEQYF.

This clone occurred a few times. This rearrangement joins TRBV7-2 to TRBJ2-7; tentatively, D is TRBD2 (6 bases). This CDR3 spans 13 amino acids. V lost 4 bases and J lost 2, with 9 bases in between. Looked up from germline, CDR1 is SGHTA and CDR2 is FQGNSA. The CDR3 region has the DNA TGTGCCAGCAGCTCGAGGAGGGCCTACGAGCAGTACTTC. This translates into CASSSRRAYEQYF.

The chain couples TRBV14 to TRBJ2-7; 10 bases are shared with TRBD2. Germline V gene sequence: CDR1 SGHDN, CDR2 FVKESK. The CDR3 loop spans 15 amino acids. Trimming took 2 bases from V and 6 from J; bases not matched to a gene: 7. CDR3: CASSQLPSGSVEQYF. CDR3 sequence (DNA): TGTGCCAGCAGCCAATTACCTAGCGGGAGCGTCGAGCAGTACTTC.

The V and J genes are TRBV20-1 and TRBJ2-5; D uncertain. Germline CDR1 and CDR2: DFQATT and SNEGSKA (reference sequence). V lost 6 bases and J 7 bases, leaving 9 bases between the germline ends. The CDR3 is 10 residues long. Here the CDR3 DNA reads TGCAGTGCGAAGCTAGGGACCCAGTACTTC. Protein: CSAKLGTQYF.

The chain couples TRBV10-3 to TRBJ1-5; tentatively, D is TRBD1 (6 bases). The CDR3 totals 13 residues. V was trimmed by 7 bases and J by 7 bases, leaving 14 bases between them. Germline loops: CDR1 ENHRY, CDR2 SYGVKD. The CDR3 spells CAITGQLEQPQHF. The CDR3 DNA reads as TGTGCCATCACCGGACAGTTAGAACAGCCCCAGCATTTT.